These 14 T cell receptor beta chains were sequenced from one sample in a study of blood T cell repertoires in COVID-19. TCRdb keeps only in-frame clones here, not all; method: immunoSEQ multiplex PCR. Of about 260,000 clones in the sample, 88% are singletons; the top ten hold around 0.7%. Specimen: peripheral blood. These receptors came from a human donor in a cohort sampled during active COVID-19.

This chain joins TRBV10-3 and TRBJ1-3; D might be TRBD1 (6 bases). The germline CDR1 and CDR2 sequences are ENHRY and SYGVKD. The germline V and J ends were trimmed by 11 bases and 4 bases, with 18 bases remaining between them. This CDR3 has 14 residues. This CDR3 reads CAPSKQGRGNTIYF. The DNA for the CDR3 is TGTGCCCCGAGTAAACAGGGAAGAGGAAACACCATATATTTT.

The chain employs TRBV7-2 and TRBJ1-2; maybe TRBD1 (6 bases). From germline, CDR1 is SGHTA and CDR2 FQGNSA. V was cut by 1 base and J by 4 bases, with 16 bases left in between. The CDR3 length is 16 residues. CDR3 loop: CASSLVGTLTLYGYTF. CDR3 DNA sequence: TGTGCCAGCAGCTTAGTCGGGACACTTACGCTCTATGGCTACACCTTC.

This chain connects TRBV6-5 to TRBJ1-1, with D perhaps matching TRBD1 (6 bases). The V gene lost 5 bases and the J gene lost 1 base, with 11 bases spanning the gap. The length of the CDR3 is 14 residues. Germline values: CDR1 MNHEY, CDR2 SVGAGI. The CDR3 sequence: CASSRPGQNTEAFF. The CDR3 region has the DNA TGTGCCAGCAGTCGACCGGGACAGAACACTGAAGCTTTCTTT.

This sequence joins TRBV28 and TRBJ1-2; TRBD1 might be the D (6 bases). In germline, CDR1 is MDHEN, CDR2 SYDVKM. CDR3 length: 15 amino acids. With 3 bases removed from V and 5 bases from J, the gap between germline ends came to 16 bases. The CDR3 protein is CASSFPDGGAYGYTF. DNA for the CDR3: TGTGCCAGCAGTTTCCCAGACGGGGGGGCGTATGGCTACACCTTC.

The rearrangement uses TRBV11-3 and TRBJ2-1; 9 bases line up with TRBD1. The J segment lost 7 bases and the V segment lost 4 bases, leaving 5 bases of the junction unmatched. Germline assignment: CDR1 SGHNT and CDR2 YENEEA. CDR3 length equals 14 residues. The CDR3 here is CASSSGQGRNEQFF. For the CDR3, the DNA is TGTGCCAGCAGCTCCGGACAGGGGAGGAATGAGCAGTTCTTC.

V gene TRBV4-1 combines with J gene TRBJ1-4, with D perhaps matching TRBD1 (5 bases). The V and J ends lost 6 bases and 8 bases respectively, with 16 bases between them. Germline assignment: CDR1 MGHRA and CDR2 YSYEKL. This CDR3 is 14 amino acids long. This chain's CDR3 is CASSGSGIREKLFF. In DNA, the CDR3 is TGCGCCAGCAGTGGATCAGGGATTCGGGAAAAACTGTTTTTT.

This clone is a singleton in its sample. J is TRBJ1-2 and V is TRBV4-1; no clear D gene. The germline CDR1 and CDR2 sequences are MGHRA and YSYEKL. This CDR3 has 13 amino acids. Trimming stripped 1 base from V and 4 bases from J, with 7 bases between. The CDR3 DNA sequence: TGCGCCAGCAGCCAAGGATTGGCCTATGGCTACACCTTC. It is translated as CASSQGLAYGYTF.

This clone was seen a single time. The chain combines TRBV27 with TRBJ2-7, with 8 bases identical to TRBD2. The CDR3 extends over 15 amino acids. Germline V gene data show CDR1 as MNHEY and CDR2 as SMNVEV (reference sequence). With 2 bases clipped from V and 0 bases from J, the junction kept 3 bases outside the gene matches. The CDR3 coding sequence is TGTGCCAGCAGTTTACTAGCGGGCCTCTCCTACGAGCAGTACTTC. This encodes CASSLLAGLSYEQYF.

V is TRBV10-2 and J is TRBJ2-3; 13 bases map to TRBD2. This CDR3 contains 18 residues. After removal of 8 bases from V and 0 bases from J, the junction contained 11 bases not matched to a gene. Per the germline V gene, CDR1 is WSHSY and CDR2 is SAAADI. In nucleotides, the CDR3 is TGCGCCAGCCGGGGGGGGACTAGCGGGGCGACTAGCACAGATACGCAGTATTTT. Protein sequence: CASRGGTSGATSTDTQYF.

The CDR3 here is CASSPWTYGNQETQYF. Here the CDR3 DNA reads TGTGCCAGCTCACCATGGACTTACGGCAATCAAGAGACCCAGTACTTC. This chain joins TRBV18 and TRBJ2-5, with D possibly being TRBD2 (5 bases). The CDR3 runs 16 residues. The germline V gene has CDR1 KGHSH and CDR2 LQKENI. Trimming shortened V by 2 bases and J by 2 bases, and 15 bases separated the two germline ends.

The rearrangement links TRBV7-2 to TRBJ1-1; D is possibly TRBD1 (6 bases). The CDR3 length is 14 residues. CDR1 and CDR2 (germline): SGHTA, FQGNSA. V lost 4 bases and J 5 bases, leaving 14 bases between the germline ends. CDR3 loop: CASSSRSRGTEAFF. The CDR3 coding sequence is TGTGCCAGCAGCTCCCGTTCCAGGGGAACTGAAGCTTTCTTT. Based on the CDR3 plus reference TRBV7-2 and TRBJ1-1, the full variable domain is GAGVSQSPSNKVTEKGKDVELRCDPISGHTALYWYRQSLGQGLEFLIYFQGNSAPDKSGLPSDRFSAERTGGSVSTLTIQRTQQEDSAVYLCASSSRSRGTEAFFGQGTRLTVV.

This rearrangement joins TRBV5-4 to TRBJ2-3, with 7 bases identical to TRBD1. Germline assignment: CDR1 SGHNT and CDR2 YYREEE (reference sequence). With V trimmed by 5 bases and J by 2 bases, 8 bases remained unmatched. This CDR3 spans 15 amino acids. As DNA, the CDR3 is TGTGCCAGCAGTCCACAGGGGCGATACACAGATACGCAGTATTTT. As protein: CASSPQGRYTDTQYF.

The V gene is TRBV7-2, the J gene TRBJ1-2; no definite D call. This CDR3 contains 13 residues. CDR1 is SGHTA and CDR2 is FQGNSA in the germline V gene. V was trimmed by 6 bases and J by 2 bases, leaving 10 bases between them. The chain's CDR3 is CASSSSGNYGYTF. The CDR3 nucleotides read TGTGCCAGCAGTTCCTCGGGGAACTATGGCTACACCTTC. The variable domain in full, with the rest retrieved from reference TRBV7-2 and TRBJ1-2, is GAGVSQSPSNKVTEKGKDVELRCDPISGHTALYWYRQSLGQGLEFLIYFQGNSAPDKSGLPSDRFSAERTGGSVSTLTIQRTQQEDSAVYLCASSSSGNYGYTFGSGTRLTVV.

This clone turned up a few times. This chain joins TRBV2 and TRBJ1-5; D is ambiguous. The CDR3 loop spans 13 amino acids. Germline lookup yields CDR1 SNHLY and CDR2 FYNNEI. V lost 4 bases to trimming and J lost 4 bases, with 8 bases between them. The CDR3 DNA is TGTGCCAGCAGTGTTGACGGGAATCAGCCCCAGCATTTT. This translates into CASSVDGNQPQHF.